Listed below are T cell receptor beta chains from one sample, sequenced in a study of neoadjuvant nivolumab and ipilimumab in lung cancer. TCRdb's table, derived via immunoSEQ multiplex PCR, lists solely in-frame clones and lacks some. The data show roughly 49,000 clones, about 89% seen once. The sequencing here drew on blood, taken before neoadjuvant nivolumab, alone or with ipilimumab. The origin of the receptors is an adult with non-small cell lung cancer. Some clones in this sample may be carry-over from other donors' samples. Both conserved end residues are part of each CDR3. The D gene is left open where the match is weak. Not every row has a clone size; where given, it reads once, few, many or a size class.

D	V	J	size	CDR3	DNA
TRBD1	TRBV2	TRBJ1-1	once	CASSGDRMNTEAFF	TGTGCCAGCAGCGGGGACAGAATGAACACTGAAGCTTTCTTT
-	TRBV25-1	TRBJ1-2	few	CASSLVRGYYGYTF	TGTGCCAGCAGCCTTGTGAGGGGCTATTATGGCTACACCTTC
-	TRBV4-1	TRBJ1-4	once	CASSQEDRGAGDRNEKLFF	TGCGCCAGCAGCCAAGAGGATCGAGGGGCAGGGGACCGGAATGAAAAACTGTTTTTT
TRBD2	TRBV5-1	TRBJ2-1	-	CASSLALAGVSGEQFF	TGCGCCAGCAGCTTGGCCTTAGCGGGAGTATCAGGTGAGCAGTTCTTC
TRBD1	TRBV5-1	TRBJ2-5	few	CASSPGDRGEETQYF	TGCGCCAGCAGCCCTGGGGACAGGGGAGAAGAGACCCAGTACTTC
-	TRBV19	TRBJ1-1	-	CASTSWGGLKNTEAFF	TGTGCCAGTACTTCTTGGGGGGGCCTCAAGAACACTGAAGCTTTCTTT
-	TRBV7-3	TRBJ1-1	-	CASSLGRANTEAFF	TGTGCCAGCAGCTTAGGTAGGGCGAACACTGAAGCTTTCTTT
-	TRBV6-5	TRBJ2-1	-	CASSPANLYNEQFF	TGTGCCAGCTCCCCGGCTAACTTGTACAATGAGCAGTTCTTC
TRBD2	TRBV7-9	TRBJ2-1	-	CASSLGSASGRNEQFF	TGTGCCAGCAGCCTGGGGAGCGCTAGCGGGAGAAATGAGCAGTTCTTC
-	TRBV7-2	TRBJ2-5	-	CASSTGGGAAYF	TGTGCCAGCAGCACTGGAGGGGGGGCCGCGTACTTC
-	TRBV11-1	TRBJ2-7	-	CASSPRASYEQYF	TGTGCCAGCAGCCCCCGGGCAAGTTACGAGCAGTACTTC
-	TRBV15	TRBJ2-6	-	CATSREPTGANVLTF	TGTGCCACCAGCAGAGAACCAACTGGGGCCAACGTCCTGACTTTC
TRBD2	TRBV5-1	TRBJ2-2	-	CASTMSGRGGTGELFF	TGCGCCAGCACCATGAGCGGGAGAGGTGGCACCGGGGAGCTGTTTTTT
-	TRBV7-2	TRBJ2-1	once	CASSFPYNSYNEQFF	TGTGCCAGCAGCTTCCCTTACAACTCCTACAATGAGCAGTTCTTC
-	TRBV18	TRBJ2-4	-	CASSSDTRGQRNIQYF	TGTGCCAGCTCATCCGATACCCGGGGACAAAGAAACATTCAGTACTTC
TRBD1	TRBV7-6	TRBJ2-7	-	CASSPRGQENYEQYF	TGTGCCAGCAGCCCGCGGGGACAGGAGAACTACGAGCAGTACTTC
-	TRBV11-2	TRBJ2-7	-	CASSSPRLYEQYF	TGTGCCAGCAGCTCTCCCAGATTGTACGAGCAGTACTTC
TRBD1	TRBV11-2	TRBJ1-2	-	CASSLDTPGQGASYTF	TGTGCCAGCAGCTTAGATACACCAGGACAGGGGGCCAGCTACACCTTC
TRBD1	TRBV29-1	TRBJ2-2	-	CSVGSGTGGRGELFF	TGCAGCGTGGGCTCCGGGACAGGGGGCAGGGGGGAGCTGTTTTTT
TRBD1	TRBV29-1	TRBJ1-1	-	CSVDGTGGAWDTEAFF	TGCAGCGTTGATGGGACAGGGGGCGCCTGGGACACTGAAGCTTTCTTT
-	TRBV7-2	TRBJ2-3	-	CASSFGGDTQYF	TGTGCCAGCAGCTTCGGGGGAGATACGCAGTATTTT
-	TRBV9	TRBJ2-5	-	CASSPWRGGEGTQYF	TGTGCCAGCAGCCCTTGGCGGGGTGGAGAAGGGACCCAGTACTTC
-	TRBV18	TRBJ2-7	-	CASSTGQGRNYEQYF	TGTGCCAGCTCAACCGGGCAGGGACGAAACTACGAGCAGTACTTC
TRBD1	TRBV6-6	TRBJ1-2	-	CASSSPTGTGYTF	TGTGCCAGCAGTTCCCCGACAGGGACCGGCTACACCTTC
-	TRBV13	TRBJ2-5	-	CASSHRADYLAEETQYF	TGTGCCAGCAGCCATCGGGCCGACTATCTAGCCGAAGAGACCCAGTACTTC
-	TRBV9	TRBJ1-4	-	CASSPPGRNEKLFF	TGTGCCAGCAGCCCGCCAGGGCGGAATGAAAAACTGTTTTTT